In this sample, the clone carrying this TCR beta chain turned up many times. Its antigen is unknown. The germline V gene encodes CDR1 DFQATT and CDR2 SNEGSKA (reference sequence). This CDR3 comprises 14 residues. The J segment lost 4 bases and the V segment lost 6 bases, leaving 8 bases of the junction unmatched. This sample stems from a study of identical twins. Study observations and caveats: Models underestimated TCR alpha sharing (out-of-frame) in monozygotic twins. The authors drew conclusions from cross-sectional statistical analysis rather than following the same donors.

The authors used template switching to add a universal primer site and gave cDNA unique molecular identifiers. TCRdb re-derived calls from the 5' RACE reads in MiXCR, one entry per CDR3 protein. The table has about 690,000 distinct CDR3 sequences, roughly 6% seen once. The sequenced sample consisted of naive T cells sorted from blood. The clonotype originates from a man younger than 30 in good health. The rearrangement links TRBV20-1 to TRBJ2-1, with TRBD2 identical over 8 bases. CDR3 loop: CSADKREKYNEQFF. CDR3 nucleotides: TGCAGTGCGGACAAGCGGGAGAAGTACAATGAGCAGTTCTTC.